This T cell receptor beta chain was retrieved from a study of blood T cell repertoires in COVID-19 (TCRdb year 2020). Background for the entire study: Collaborator samples came from the United States, Italy and Spain and covered acute and convalescent phases of COVID-19. The repertoires were made available in a free public database intended to serve as a resource for research on the immune response to SARS-CoV-2. A de-identified subject ID, COVID-19 status, age in years and sex were almost always included in the sample metadata. The dataset comprised deeply sampled blood TCRbeta repertoires from subjects exposed to, actively infected with, or recovered from COVID-19. Samples came from the ongoing ImmuneRACE study (first 160 participants) plus 1,254 subjects from 6 global collaborators. Where available, HLA class I and class II types were taken from metadata supplied by the sample provider and were not determined by assay-based typing. The material from the prospective study consisted of cDNA or gDNA derived from T cells, B-cell-depleted T cells, or PBMCs.

Summary of the overall study and its limitations: How much clinical and demographic metadata was included differed by source and by participant, and the metadata was provided uncurated.

A word on this clone: No cognate antigen has been identified for it. It has no much larger one-base neighbor in the sample; base qualities were not kept.

A second Seattle source provided samples from volunteer blood donors who had recovered from COVID-19. Each collaborating institution followed its own protocols to collect whole blood in K2EDTA tubes. Collaborator samples were shipped for TCRbeta analysis as frozen whole blood, isolated PBMCs, or DNA extracted from either sample type. The germline V and J ends show losses of 6 bases and 7 bases respectively, and no gene match explains 9 bases of the junction. Including the terminal cysteine and phenylalanine, the CDR3 comprises 16 residues. Of all the DNA, just the CDR3 is kept, 48 bases in frame from base 1. The germline V gene (reference sequence) provides CDR1 LNHDA and CDR2 SQIVND. TCRbeta CDR3 regions were amplified from genomic DNA using the immunoSEQ Assay, a bias-controlled multiplex PCR. The study's processing was this. Within the assay, amplification of reference gene primers was used to estimate how many nucleated cells each sample contained. To quantify the absolute abundance of each unique TCRbeta CDR3 rearrangement, sequence reads were collapsed and filtered. For each sample, productive Simpson clonality was calculated as the square root of Simpson's diversity index over productive rearrangements. In TCRdb, the immuneACCESS table is reduced to in-frame sequences with V and J assigned. These tables do not hold every clone; where another copy was compared, an unresolved V gene accounts for under half, and the others remain unexplained. Clonal size and the V and J genes are those of that table, whereas D and trimming came from the DNA. This sample comprises about 300,000 clones, approximately 88% of them detected only once. More than 6.5% of the sample is taken by the ten largest.

The sequence links TRBV19 to TRBJ1-6, with 10 junctional bases fitting TRBD1. This clonotype originated in a woman in her 30s who had recovered from COVID-19. Specimen: peripheral blood. The base sequence is TGTGCCAGTAGAAACTCTTGGACAGGGGGAAATTCACCCCTCCACTTT. This sequence encodes CASRNSWTGGNSPLHF. Full variable domain (CDR3 extended with the reference TRBV19 and TRBJ1-6 proteins): DGGITQSPKYLFRKEGQNVTLSCEQNLNHDAMYWYRQDPGQGLRLIYYSQIVNDFQKGDIAEGYSVSREKKESFPLTVTSAQKNPTAFYLCASRNSWTGGNSPLHFGNGTRLTVT.